One sample yielded the 17 T cell receptor beta chains listed below, sequenced in a study of graft-versus-host responses after intestinal transplantation. These receptors' targets are unknown. Repertoires were generated with immunoSEQ multiplex PCR, while TCRdb's copy carries only in-frame clones and drops some. This repertoire shows about 130,000 clones, around 90% found once; its top ten account for roughly 0.2%. The sample here was unstimulated CD4+ T cells sorted from spleen or lymph node cells, taken before intestinal transplant. All receptors come from a human donor who received an intestinal transplant.

This chain uses TRBV7-2 with TRBJ2-7; 9 nucleotides line up with TRBD2. Trimming at V came to 2 bases and at J to 5 bases, leaving 4 bases not matched to a gene. The CDR3 totals 14 residues. Germline V lookup: CDR1 SGHTA, CDR2 FQGNSA. CDR3 amino acids: CASSLKREAHEQYF. In DNA form, the CDR3 reads TGTGCCAGCAGCTTAAAGCGGGAGGCCCACGAGCAGTACTTC.

This chain uses TRBV7-8 with TRBJ1-1; a weak D match, TRBD1 (6 bases). The germline V gene encodes CDR1 SGHVS and CDR2 FQNEAQ. The V end lost 5 bases, the J end lost 3 bases, and 13 bases lay between the germline ends. The CDR3 consists of 14 residues. CDR3 loop: CASSASGQYTEAFF. Here the CDR3 DNA reads TGTGCCAGCAGCGCCTCGGGACAATACACTGAAGCTTTCTTT.

This rearrangement joins TRBV9 to TRBJ2-2; 12 positions match TRBD2. This CDR3 is built from 17 residues. Germline V CDR1 and CDR2: SGDLS, YYNGEE. With 4 bases clipped from V and 2 bases from J, the junction kept 6 bases outside the gene matches. The CDR3 bases are TGTGCCAGCAGCCTTCGGACTAGCGGGATTAACACCGGGGAGCTGTTTTTT. It is translated as CASSLRTSGINTGELFF.

The chain joins TRBV10-3 to TRBJ2-7; tentatively, D is TRBD2 (7 bases). CDR1 ENHRY and CDR2 SYGVKD come from the germline V gene. The CDR3 runs to 15 residues. V was cut by 1 base and J by 0 bases, with 10 bases left in between. For the CDR3, the DNA is TGTGCCATCAGTGAGTGGGGGGGCACCTCCTACGAGCAGTACTTC. Translated, it gives CAISEWGGTSYEQYF.

J is TRBJ2-3 and V is TRBV7-3; possible D gene TRBD1, 6 bases. Per germline, CDR1 SGHTA and CDR2 FQGTGA. CDR3 length: 15 residues. V shed 4 bases and J shed 0 bases, with 11 bases lying between them. The DNA for the CDR3 is TGTGCCAGCAGCTATCAAGGGGGTAGCACAGATACGCAGTATTTT. Residues: CASSYQGGSTDTQYF.

DNA of the CDR3: TGTGCCAGCAGCCAGGGACCCGACAATGAGCAGTTCTTC. Protein: CASSQGPDNEQFF. This sequence joins TRBV4-2 and TRBJ2-1; D might be TRBD1 or TRBD2, each matching 5 bases. The ends were cut back, 3 bases at V and 5 bases at J, with 8 bases in the middle. Looked up from germline, CDR1 is LGHNA and CDR2 is YNFKEQ. CDR3 length: 13 residues.

J is TRBJ2-3 and V is TRBV11-2; D might be TRBD2 (5 bases). There are 18 residues in the CDR3. Trimming stripped 2 bases from V and 0 bases from J, with 18 bases between. The germline V gene encodes CDR1 SGHAT and CDR2 FQNNGV. The CDR3 loop is CASSLRILGGSSTDTQYF. CDR3 coding DNA: TGTGCCAGCAGCTTAAGAATTCTAGGCGGGTCTAGCACAGATACGCAGTATTTT.

The chain has TRBV9 and TRBJ2-1; 9 bases line up with TRBD2. The CDR3 has 17 residues. The V segment lost 0 bases and the J segment 5 bases; nucleotides outside the gene matches: 9. From germline, CDR1 is SGDLS and CDR2 YYNGEE. The DNA of the CDR3 is TGTGCCAGCAGCGTAGGGCTAATGGTAGCGGGAGACAATGAGCAGTTCTTC. Amino acid sequence: CASSVGLMVAGDNEQFF.

CDR3 protein: CASSSLMLAGVNDEQFF. The DNA of the CDR3 is TGTGCCAGTAGTAGCCTCATGCTAGCGGGAGTCAACGATGAGCAGTTCTTC. This chain links TRBV19 with TRBJ2-1, with 10 bases that match TRBD2. V lost 4 bases, J lost 8 bases, and 14 bases stayed unmatched. The CDR3 runs to 17 residues. Germline V CDR1 and CDR2: LNHDA, SQIVND (reference sequence).

This chain connects TRBV5-1 to TRBJ2-3; 7 positions match TRBD2. J lost 1 base, V lost 0 bases, and 5 bases had no gene match. The CDR3 loop spans 16 amino acids. In germline, CDR1 is SGHRS, CDR2 YFSETQ. CDR3 bases: TGCGCCAGCAGCTTGGATGGCGGGGGAGGCACAGATACGCAGTATTTT. The encoded protein is CASSLDGGGGTDTQYF.

The chain recombines TRBV28 with TRBJ1-2, with D perhaps matching TRBD1 (5 bases). Trimming cost V 7 bases and J 7 bases, with 19 bases left between them. Germline-derived CDR1 and CDR2 are MDHEN and SYDVKM. This CDR3 has 14 amino acids. In DNA form, the CDR3 reads TGTGCCAGCACCGTGACAGCAGGTTTCCGTGGCTACACCTTC. Amino acid sequence: CASTVTAGFRGYTF.

V usage is TRBV2 and J usage is TRBJ2-2, with D possibly TRBD2 on 5 matching bases. The CDR3 has 15 residues. V was clipped by 6 bases and J by 7 bases, with 18 bases between them. CDR1 SNHLY and CDR2 FYNNEI come from the germline V gene. CDR3 sequence: CASSTPNIRGGELFF. For the CDR3, the DNA is TGTGCCAGCAGCACCCCGAACATACGGGGCGGGGAGCTGTTTTTT.

This chain connects TRBV5-6 to TRBJ2-3; the match to TRBD1 covers 8 bases. V dropped 5 bases and J dropped 1; count of bases not matched to a gene: 3. This CDR3 has 14 residues. Germline V gives CDR1 SGHDT, CDR2 YYEEEE. The CDR3, as DNA: TGTGCCAGCAGTCGGGGACAGGGCACAGATACGCAGTATTTT. Protein product: CASSRGQGTDTQYF.

V usage is TRBV6-1 and J usage is TRBJ2-3; D unresolved. Deletions cut 7 bases from V and 6 bases from J, with 20 bases between. CDR1 and CDR2 from the germline V gene are MNHNS and SASEGT. This CDR3 is 15 amino acids long. In DNA, the CDR3 is TGTGCCAGCACACCCTCGCGGAGCAGGATGGATACGCAGTATTTT. As protein: CASTPSRSRMDTQYF.

The rearrangement joins TRBV13 to TRBJ2-5; 12 bases match TRBD2. CDR3 length: 18 residues. Germline trimming cut 4 bases from V and 0 bases from J; bases unmatched to any gene: 9. Germline V gene lookup returns CDR1 PRHDT and CDR2 FYEKMQ (reference sequence). CDR3 residues: CASSSGLAGSAHQETQYF. As DNA, the CDR3 is TGTGCCAGCAGCTCCGGACTAGCGGGAAGCGCCCACCAAGAGACCCAGTACTTC.

This chain connects TRBV19 to TRBJ1-2; 9 bases agree with TRBD1. Germline CDR1 reads LNHDA; CDR2 reads SQIVND (reference sequence). There are 15 residues in the CDR3. V lost 7 bases to trimming and J lost 4 bases; unmatched junction nucleotides: 10. The CDR3 sequence: CASNPNRGQGYGYTF. The CDR3 bases are TGTGCCAGTAACCCCAACAGGGGGCAAGGCTATGGCTACACCTTC.

A remark on this clone: A read error may account for a junction end that differs from germline. The genes are TRBV7-7 and TRBJ2-2; D remains ambiguous. The CDR3 spans 15 residues. Per the germline V gene, CDR1 is SSHAT and CDR2 is FNYEAQ (reference sequence). The CDR3: CASSLGTANTGELFF. The CDR3 DNA is TGTGCTAGCAGCTTAGGTACAGCGAACACCGGGGAGCTGTTTTTT.